The 18 T cell receptor beta chains reported below all come from one sample, sequenced in a study of T cell clonotyping in hematopoietic cell transplantation. Sequencing was performed with immunoSEQ multiplex PCR; in TCRdb, only in-frame clones are kept and a portion is missing. Counted here are more than 9,500 clones, around 74% occurring once; the ten biggest clones make up roughly 14%. Sequences were derived from peripheral blood mononuclear cells, sampled 180 days after allogeneic stem cell transplant. These receptors came from a male patient between 55 and 70 years old who had an allogeneic stem cell transplant from an unrelated donor, so the T cells may come from the graft donor. Some clones in this sample may be carry-over from other donors' samples.

This clone has more than one count but fewer than ten. The chain combines TRBV2 with TRBJ1-5; 7 positions match TRBD1. V dropped 6 bases and J dropped 4; count of bases not matched to a gene: 3. The germline gives CDR1 SNHLY, CDR2 FYNNEI. The CDR3 contains 13 residues. CDR3 sequence reads: CASRGQHNQPQHF. The DNA for the CDR3 is TGTGCCAGCAGGGGACAGCATAATCAGCCCCAGCATTTT.

The chain employs TRBV30 and TRBJ2-1; 7 bases fit TRBD1. V lost 3 bases, J lost 2 bases, and 10 bases stayed unmatched. CDR3 length equals 16 residues. In germline, CDR1 is GTSNPN, CDR2 SVGIG (reference sequence). CDR3 DNA sequence: TGTGCCTGGAGCGGATTCGGACAGGTTCCCTACAATGAGCAGTTCTTC. Its translation: CAWSGFGQVPYNEQFF.

The chain is built from TRBV6-1 and TRBJ1-4, with 12 bases fitting TRBD1. Germline values: CDR1 MNHNS, CDR2 SASEGT. The CDR3 length is 13 residues. The V segment lost 8 bases and the J segment 6 bases; nucleotides outside the gene matches: 1. CDR3 amino acids: CASWDRGHEKLFF. The CDR3 region has the DNA TGTGCCAGCTGGGACAGGGGGCATGAAAAACTGTTTTTT.

V and J are TRBV29-1 and TRBJ2-7; D gene unclear. This CDR3 has 12 residues. V shed 5 bases and J shed 5 bases, with 13 bases lying between them. Germline values: CDR1 SQVTM, CDR2 ANQGSEA. CDR3 nucleotides: TGCAGCGTTAGCCAGTCCCTTGACGAGCAGTACTTC. This sequence encodes CSVSQSLDEQYF.

The V and J genes are TRBV4-2 and TRBJ1-1, with D possibly TRBD1 on 6 matching bases. Trimming removed 0 bases from V and 4 bases from J, with 12 bases in between. The CDR3 runs to 15 residues. From germline, CDR1 is LGHNA and CDR2 YNFKEQ. The CDR3 nucleotides are TGTGCCAGCAGCCAAGATCCCAGGGGAAGCACTGAAGCTTTCTTT. Translation: CASSQDPRGSTEAFF.

Concerning this clone itself: Relative to the germline gene, one junction end is altered; a read error may explain this. This chain joins TRBV29-1 and TRBJ2-7, with 9 bases identical to TRBD2. The CDR3 length is 14 residues. Germline V gives CDR1 SQVTM, CDR2 ANQGSEA. The CDR3 region is CSALTSGSSCEQYF. CDR3 bases: TGCAGCGCTCTGACTAGCGGCTCCTCCTGCGAGCAGTACTTC.

This clone appeared once. The CDR3 loop is CGAEGTGYTEAFF. The CDR3 nucleotides are TGTGGCGCCGAGGGGACAGGGTACACTGAAGCTTTCTTT. The genes are TRBV30 and TRBJ1-1, with 9 bases lining up with TRBD1. Germline V CDR1 and CDR2: GTSNPN, SVGIG (reference sequence). This CDR3 contains 13 residues.

This clone showed up just a few times. CDR3 amino acids: CASTTEVTVLSYGYTF. In DNA, the CDR3 is TGTGCCAGCACCACCGAGGTAACAGTTCTTAGCTATGGCTACACCTTC. The chain has TRBV5-4 and TRBJ1-2; D remains unclear. Trimming left V 6 bases short and J 4 bases short, with 22 bases between. The length of the CDR3 is 16 residues. Germline V gene sequence: CDR1 SGHNT, CDR2 YYREEE (reference sequence).

This chain uses TRBV6-6 with TRBJ2-7; D is perhaps TRBD1 or TRBD2 (5 bases each). The V gene's germline CDR1 is MNHNY and CDR2 SVGAGI (reference sequence). Trimming took off 6 bases at V and 4 bases at J, with 13 bases between the two ends. The CDR3 sequence is 13 residues long. CDR3 region: CASSHGTGYEQYF. Here the CDR3 DNA reads TGTGCCAGCAGCCACGGGACGGGTTACGAGCAGTACTTC.

V usage is TRBV30 and J usage is TRBJ2-7, with 8 bases aligning to TRBD1. With V trimmed by 2 bases and J by 6 bases, 6 bases remained unmatched. The germline CDR1 and CDR2 sequences are GTSNPN and SVGIG (reference sequence). CDR3 length equals 13 residues. CDR3 region: CAWSRQGATEQYF. The CDR3 DNA reads as TGTGCCTGGAGTCGTCAGGGGGCGACCGAGCAGTACTTC.

This chain connects TRBV5-4 to TRBJ1-1, with D perhaps matching TRBD1 (5 bases). The CDR3 spans 13 residues. Between the trimmed V and J ends, which lost 2 bases and 4 bases, there was a span of 9 bases. Germline CDR1 is SGHNT and CDR2 is YYREEE (reference sequence). CDR3 nucleotides: TGTGCCAGCAGCTTTCCTGGGGGCACTGAAGCTTTCTTT. It specifies CASSFPGGTEAFF.

This sequence joins TRBV7-6 and TRBJ2-7, with D unclear. From germline, CDR1 is SGHVS and CDR2 FNYEAQ. V dropped 1 base and J dropped 3 bases, with 7 bases sitting between them. The CDR3 spans 13 residues. CDR3 amino acids: CASSLDPSYEQYF. The CDR3 DNA reads TGTGCCAGCAGCTTAGACCCTAGCTACGAGCAGTACTTC.

This chain joins TRBV7-9 and TRBJ2-7; tentative D call: TRBD1 (6 bases). The CDR3 extends over 13 amino acids. Trimming shortened V by 3 bases and J by 6 bases, and 12 bases separated the two germline ends. Looked up from germline, CDR1 is SEHNR and CDR2 is FQNEAQ (reference sequence). CDR3 coding DNA: TGTGCCAGCAGCTTGGACAGCTTCAGCGAGCAGTACTTC. It specifies CASSLDSFSEQYF. The full variable domain, with the rest looked up from reference TRBV7-9 and TRBJ2-7, is DTGVSQNPRHKITKRGQNVTFRCDPISEHNRLYWYRQTLGQGPEFLTYFQNEAQLEKSRLLSDRFSAERPKGSFSTLEIQRTEQGDSAMYLCASSLDSFSEQYFGPGTRLTVT.

The V gene is TRBV5-6, the J gene TRBJ1-4, with 9 bases matching TRBD1. The germline V gene has CDR1 SGHDT and CDR2 YYEEEE. The CDR3 totals 14 residues. Unmatched junction bases numbered 4, after V lost 2 bases and J lost 8 bases. CDR3 coding DNA: TGTGCCAGCAGCTTTGGACAGGGGTTCGAAAAACTGTTTTTT. It is translated as CASSFGQGFEKLFF.

This sequence joins TRBV6-5 and TRBJ1-2, with 9 bases aligning to TRBD1. CDR1 is MNHEY and CDR2 is SVGAGI in the germline V gene. Trimming cost V 5 bases and J 6 bases; bases outside gene matches: 7. The length of the CDR3 is 14 residues. The CDR3 region has the DNA TGTGCCAGCAGTCCACAGGGGGCGAGGGATGGCTACACCTTC. Translation: CASSPQGARDGYTF.

This sequence joins TRBV30 and TRBJ1-1; D ambiguous. In germline, CDR1 is GTSNPN, CDR2 SVGIG (reference sequence). The CDR3 extends over 15 amino acids. Trimming pared 0 bases from V and 1 base from J, leaving 12 bases between. CDR3: CAWSVRRVSNTEAFF. The CDR3, as DNA: TGTGCCTGGAGTGTAAGACGGGTCTCGAACACTGAAGCTTTCTTT.

This clone was recorded a few times. V gene TRBV2 combines with J gene TRBJ1-2, with unresolved D. The V end was cut by 8 bases, the J end by 4 bases, with 5 bases between. Germline assignment: CDR1 SNHLY and CDR2 FYNNEI. The CDR3 has 10 amino acids. This CDR3 reads CASLFYGYTF. CDR3 DNA: TGTGCCAGCCTTTTCTATGGCTACACCTTC. The full variable domain, completed using reference TRBV2 and TRBJ1-2, is EPEVTQTPSHQVTQMGQEVILRCVPISNHLYFYWYRQILGQKVEFLVSFYNNEISEKSEIFDDQFSVERPDGSNFTLKIRSTKLEDSAMYFCASLFYGYTFGSGTRLTVV.

The chain links TRBV25-1 to TRBJ1-2; D call uncertain. V was trimmed by 4 bases and J by 8 bases, leaving 8 bases between them. CDR3 size: 11 residues. The germline V gene encodes CDR1 MGHDK and CDR2 SYGVNS. The CDR3 bases are TGTGCCAGCAGTGCCTCGAAAGGCTACACCTTC. Translation: CASSASKGYTF.